The TCR beta chain under discussion was sequenced for a study of cytomegalovirus exposure and HLA in healthy donors. The wider study: A later analysis reported the same platform for the roughly 110 validation repertoires and the 666 first-cohort repertoires.

This clone has more than one count but fewer than ten. Profiled with immunoSEQ multiplex PCR; TCRdb holds only in-frame clones, not every one. The top ten hold around 3.4% of the sample, which has 100,000 to 150,000 clones, roughly nine tenths seen once. CDR3 size: 14 residues. CDR1 is SGHRS and CDR2 is YFSETQ in the germline V gene. V gave up 0 bases and J gave up 1 base, with 7 bases separating them. Sequenced: PBMCs. The chain joins TRBV5-1 to TRBJ1-1; no reliable D call. This TCR derives from a young man in good health and CMV-seronegative. Written as DNA, the CDR3 is TGCGCCAGCAGCTTGGGTCCAGAGAACACTGAAGCTTTCTTT. The encoded protein is CASSLGPENTEAFF.